This T cell receptor beta chain was identified in a study of cytomegalovirus exposure and HLA in healthy donors. Overall study findings and caveats: V- and J-gene trimming in TCR beta was tied to a missense DCLRE1C variant by an analysis performed later. In a later analysis, TCR association rates varied by HLA locus: DRB1 most, HLA-C fewest.

The CDR3 covers 14 residues. CDR1 is MNHEY, CDR2 SMNVEV, per germline (reference sequence). The V and J ends lost 5 bases and 5 bases respectively, with 15 bases between them. It was with 60 Vbeta and 13 Jbeta primers that the PCR ran. Original processing methods: Roughly 10 million shared chains were among approximately 80 million unique TCR beta chains counted in a later analysis. TCRdb's table, derived via immunoSEQ multiplex PCR, lists solely in-frame clones and lacks some. The D gene and trimming were derived from the DNA, and the V and J assignments and clone size from that table. The sample lists around 150,000 clones, over 70% occurring once. Points on this clone: The target antigen is unknown.

The sequenced material came from PBMCs. This chain uses TRBV27 with TRBJ1-1; D perhaps matches TRBD1 (6 bases). The TCR sequence derives from a man between 18 and 35 years old in good health and CMV-seropositive. CDR3 DNA: TGTGCCAGCAGTATGGGAGGGGGAGGTACTGAAGCTTTCTTT. Its protein is CASSMGGGGTEAFF.